This T cell receptor beta chain was observed in a study of cytotoxic CD8 clonotypes in ibrutinib-treated CLL. CDR3 length: 13 residues. From germline, CDR1 is SEHNR and CDR2 FQNEAQ (reference sequence). V was clipped by 1 base and J by 1 base, with 3 bases between them. The assay was immunoSEQ multiplex PCR, and TCRdb's table has in-frame clones only and misses some. The sample carries about 330,000 clones, 67% recorded once. This clone was found a few times. The same CDR3 can be traced to other DNA sequences in this sample. The TCR sequence derives from a human donor with chronic lymphocytic leukemia. The specimen comprised PBMCs, sampled after 36 months of ibrutinib treatment. The V and J genes are TRBV7-9 and TRBJ2-3; D unclear. DNA for the CDR3: TGTGCCAGCAGCTTAGGGGGCACAGATACGCAGTATTTT. Its protein is CASSLGGTDTQYF.